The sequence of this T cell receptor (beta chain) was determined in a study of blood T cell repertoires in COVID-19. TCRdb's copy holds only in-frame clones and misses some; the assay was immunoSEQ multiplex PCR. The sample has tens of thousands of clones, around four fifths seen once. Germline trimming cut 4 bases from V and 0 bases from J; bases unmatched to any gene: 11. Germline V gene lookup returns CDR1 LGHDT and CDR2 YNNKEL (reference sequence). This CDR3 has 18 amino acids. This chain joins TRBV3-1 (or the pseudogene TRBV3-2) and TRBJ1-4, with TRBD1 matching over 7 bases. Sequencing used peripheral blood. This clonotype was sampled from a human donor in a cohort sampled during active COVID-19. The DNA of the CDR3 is TGTGCCAGCAGCCGAAGACCGGGACAGATCGCAACTAATGAAAAACTGTTTTTT. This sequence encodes CASSRRPGQIATNEKLFF.